A selection of T cell receptor beta chains follows, all from one sample in a study of blood T cell repertoires in COVID-19. Libraries were prepared by immunoSEQ multiplex PCR; TCRdb keeps only in-frame clonotypes and omits some of them. In the table there are more than 300,000 clones, 80% to 95% of which are singletons. What was sequenced was PBMCs or T cells enriched from blood (not recorded which). The receptors shown here come from a woman aged 25 to 39 who had recovered from COVID-19. Both conserved end residues are part of each CDR3. A D gene is named only where the DNA matches it firmly. Clone size is shown for a subset of rows, as once, few, many or a class of expanded clone.

TRBV6-5	TRBJ1-5	NA	NA	CASKSGWDQPQHF	TGTGCCAGCAAAAGCGGTTGGGATCAGCCCCAGCATTTT
TRBV7-9	TRBJ2-1	NA	NA	CASSIDDRIEQFF	TGTGCCAGCAGCATCGACGACAGAATTGAGCAGTTCTTC
TRBV14	TRBJ2-1	NA	NA	CASSQRTSSFSYNEQFF	TGTGCCAGCAGCCAAAGGACAAGCTCCTTCTCCTACAATGAGCAGTTCTTC
TRBV7-8	TRBJ2-5	TRBD2	NA	CASVLAGGTGETQYF	TGTGCCAGCGTCCTAGCGGGGGGGACCGGGGAGACCCAGTACTTC
TRBV5-8	TRBJ2-1	NA	NA	CASSLDRPEQFF	TGTGCCAGCAGCTTGGACAGACCTGAGCAGTTCTTC
TRBV21-1	TRBJ1-3	NA	NA	CASSKVRKGRLRTASSGNTIYF	TGTGCCAGCAGCAAAGTCCGGAAAGGTCGTCTAAGGACAGCGAGCTCTGGAAACACCATATATTTT
TRBV5-1	TRBJ2-1	TRBD2	NA	CASRSPLAGGREQFF	TGCGCCAGTCGTAGCCCACTAGCGGGGGGGCGTGAGCAGTTCTTC
TRBV7-8	TRBJ1-1	TRBD1	NA	CASSYRGRTRRNTEAFF	TGTGCCAGCAGTTACAGGGGACGCACTCGGCGAAACACTGAAGCTTTCTTT
TRBV4-1	TRBJ2-1	NA	NA	CASSLDINEQFF	TGCGCCAGCAGCCTCGACATCAATGAGCAGTTCTTC
TRBV7-9	TRBJ1-2	NA	NA	CASSPTSGRANYGYTF	TGTGCCAGCAGCCCTACTTCAGGCAGGGCTAACTATGGCTACACCTTC
TRBV4-2	TRBJ1-5	NA	NA	CASSQESGYNQPQHF	TGTGCCAGCAGCCAAGAATCGGGTTATAATCAGCCCCAGCATTTT
TRBV11-2	TRBJ1-2	NA	once	CASSPRYQGSWYGYTF	TGTGCCAGCAGCCCCCGCTATCAGGGGAGCTGGTATGGCTACACCTTC
TRBV21-1	TRBJ2-2	NA	NA	CASSTGQGRPTGELFF	TGTGCCAGCAGCACGGGACAGGGCCGCCCGACCGGGGAGCTGTTTTTT
TRBV28	TRBJ2-7	TRBD1	NA	CASRAGGYEQYF	TGTGCCAGCAGGGCAGGGGGCTACGAGCAGTACTTC
TRBV27	TRBJ1-4	TRBD1	NA	CASSARQGTWEKLFF	TGTGCCAGCAGTGCGCGACAGGGGACGTGGGAAAAACTGTTTTTT
TRBV6-2/TRBV6-3	TRBJ2-5	TRBD2	NA	CASSSPAGGLQETQYF	TGTGCCAGCAGTTCCCCAGCGGGGGGATTGCAAGAGACCCAGTACTTC
TRBV18	TRBJ2-4	TRBD2	NA	CASSLTGGLAKNIQYF	TGTGCCAGCTCTCTCACGGGGGGTCTAGCCAAAAACATTCAGTACTTC
TRBV21-1	TRBJ1-5	NA	NA	CASRAEGGTDQPQHF	TGTGCCAGCAGAGCCGAAGGGGGAACAGATCAGCCCCAGCATTTT
TRBV6-5	TRBJ2-3	TRBD2	NA	CASRKTSSADTQYF	TGTGCCAGCAGGAAGACTAGCTCGGCAGATACGCAGTATTTT
TRBV5-8	TRBJ2-1	TRBD2	NA	CASSSGTRGEQFF	TGTGCCAGCAGCTCCGGGACTAGGGGGGAGCAGTTCTTC
TRBV4-1	TRBJ2-3	NA	NA	CASSQSLAGLLDTQYF	TGCGCCAGCAGCCAATCATTGGCTGGACTGTTGGATACGCAGTATTTT
TRBV28	TRBJ2-1	NA	NA	CASRTLYNEQFF	TGTGCCAGCAGGACATTATACAATGAGCAGTTCTTC
TRBV7-9	TRBJ2-7	TRBD2	NA	CASSSTSGSSYEQYF	TGTGCCAGCAGCTCAACTAGCGGAAGCTCCTACGAGCAGTACTTC
TRBV18	TRBJ2-1	TRBD2	NA	CASSPPVKRGVLSSYNEQFF	TGTGCCAGCTCACCACCGGTAAAGCGGGGGGTGTTGAGCTCCTACAATGAGCAGTTCTTC
TRBV25-1	TRBJ1-1	TRBD1	NA	CASSDLWDRALMNTEAFF	TGTGCCAGCAGTGACCTTTGGGACAGGGCCCTCATGAACACTGAAGCTTTCTTT
TRBV14	TRBJ1-2	TRBD1	NA	CASSRTGEGYTF	TGTGCCAGCAGCAGGACAGGGGAAGGCTACACCTTC
TRBV18	TRBJ1-1	NA	NA	CASSPWTAEEAFF	TGTGCCAGCTCACCATGGACAGCCGAAGAAGCTTTCTTT
TRBV11-3	TRBJ2-1	TRBD2	NA	CVSSGGYNEQFF	TGTGTTTCTAGCGGGGGGTACAATGAGCAGTTCTTC
TRBV28	TRBJ2-7	TRBD1	few	CASSRDRVTFGYEQYF	TGTGCCAGCAGTCGAGACAGGGTAACCTTTGGATACGAGCAGTACTTC
TRBV3-1/TRBV3-2	TRBJ1-1	NA	NA	CASSQDPGFEAFF	TGTGCCAGCAGCCAAGATCCCGGTTTTGAAGCTTTCTTT
TRBV4-1	TRBJ2-1	TRBD2	NA	CASRGLRLAGEKGNEQFF	TGCGCCAGCAGGGGGCTGAGACTAGCGGGGGAAAAAGGGAATGAGCAGTTCTTC
TRBV3-1/TRBV3-2	TRBJ1-2	TRBD1	NA	CASSQVGGGAGYGYTF	TGTGCCAGCAGCCAAGTTGGAGGGGGCGCAGGCTATGGCTACACCTTC
TRBV7-2	TRBJ1-6	NA	NA	CASSLGPGENSPLHF	TGTGCCAGCAGCTTAGGCCCAGGGGAAAATTCACCCCTCCACTTT
TRBV18	TRBJ2-5	NA	once	CASSPTVQETQYF	TGTGCCAGCTCACCAACGGTACAAGAGACCCAGTACTTC
TRBV27	TRBJ2-3	TRBD2	NA	CASSLFASGRGPDTQYF	TGTGCCAGCAGTTTATTTGCTAGCGGGAGGGGCCCAGATACGCAGTATTTT
TRBV27	TRBJ2-2	NA	NA	CASSLDWTGELFF	TGTGCCAGCAGTTTAGACTGGACCGGGGAGCTGTTTTTT
TRBV4-3	TRBJ1-2	NA	NA	CASSQDREYYGYTF	TGCGCCAGCAGCCAAGATCGGGAGTACTATGGCTACACCTTC
TRBV28	TRBJ1-2	NA	NA	CASSLPRKQGSVGHGYTF	TGTGCCAGCAGTCTTCCCAGAAAACAGGGTAGTGTTGGCCATGGCTACACCTTC
TRBV4-3	TRBJ2-7	NA	NA	CASSQDRGGYEQYF	TGCGCCAGCAGCCAAGACAGGGGTGGCTACGAGCAGTACTTC
TRBV28	TRBJ1-6	NA	NA	CASSLPESPLHF	TGTGCCAGCAGTTTACCGGAGAGCCCCCTCCACTTT
TRBV18	TRBJ1-3	NA	NA	CASSHGETGNTIYF	TGTGCCAGCTCACACGGGGAAACTGGAAACACCATATATTTT
TRBV7-2	TRBJ1-2	TRBD1	once	CASSFGSEGAQGYTF	TGTGCCAGCAGCTTTGGGTCGGAGGGGGCGCAGGGCTACACCTTC
TRBV2	TRBJ1-6	NA	NA	CASRLSSYNSPLHF	TGTGCCAGCAGGCTGAGCTCCTATAATTCACCCCTCCACTTT
TRBV27	TRBJ1-3	TRBD1	NA	CASSLRGPGQGPGNTIYF	TGTGCCAGCAGTTTAAGGGGCCCGGGACAGGGTCCTGGAAACACCATATATTTT
TRBV18	TRBJ1-1	TRBD1	NA	CASSPDRGLHTEAFF	TGTGCCAGCTCGCCCGACAGGGGGCTTCACACTGAAGCTTTCTTT
TRBV9	TRBJ2-3	TRBD1	NA	CASSVGTVLETDTQYF	TGCGCCAGCAGCGTAGGGACAGTGTTAGAGACAGATACGCAGTATTTT
TRBV5-8	TRBJ2-7	NA	NA	CASSWTSSSEQYF	TGTGCCAGCAGCTGGACAAGTTCTTCCGAGCAGTACTTC
TRBV6-2/TRBV6-3	TRBJ2-7	TRBD2	NA	CASSRRGGYEQYF	TGTGCCAGCAGCCGCCGCGGGGGTTACGAGCAGTACTTC
TRBV7-2	TRBJ2-7	NA	NA	CASSLRRGPDYEQYF	TGTGCCAGCAGCTTAAGGAGGGGACCGGACTACGAGCAGTACTTC
TRBV7-6	TRBJ1-2	NA	NA	CASSPRRSTPYGYTF	TGTGCCAGCAGCCCTCGACGGAGCACGCCCTATGGCTACACCTTC
TRBV27	TRBJ2-3	NA	NA	CASSKQAWADTQYF	TGTGCCAGCAGTAAACAGGCTTGGGCAGATACGCAGTATTTT
TRBV6-1	TRBJ1-2	NA	NA	CASSEGQIYGYTF	TGTGCCAGCAGTGAAGGTCAGATCTATGGCTACACCTTC
TRBV28	TRBJ1-1	NA	NA	CASSLGGVMNTEAFF	TGTGCCAGCAGTTTAGGGGGGGTCATGAACACTGAAGCTTTCTTT
TRBV12-5	TRBJ2-1	NA	NA	CASGNPRDKLDNEQFF	TGTGCTAGTGGTAACCCCCGGGACAAGCTAGACAATGAGCAGTTCTTC
TRBV2	TRBJ1-5	NA	NA	CASSENGQPQHF	TGTGCCAGCAGTGAAAACGGTCAGCCCCAGCATTTT
TRBV4-3	TRBJ2-1	NA	NA	CASSPPGAGYNEQFF	TGCGCCAGCAGCCCTCCAGGGGCCGGGTACAATGAGCAGTTCTTC
TRBV4-1	TRBJ1-4	TRBD1	NA	CASSLGQGAEKLFF	TGCGCCAGCAGCCTCGGACAGGGGGCTGAAAAACTGTTTTTT